The clone carrying this T cell receptor beta chain has a single count. The data belong to a study of long-term antiretroviral therapy in people with HIV. Run at survey level, the immunoSEQ assay was version v3.0. Profiled with immunoSEQ multiplex PCR; TCRdb holds only in-frame clones, not every one. This table holds about 16,000 clones, approximately 88% found once. The sequence came from a man between 45 and 60 years old with HIV. Sequenced material: unsorted PBMCs, taken 0.7 years before starting antiretroviral therapy.

CDR3 loop: CASRAGTGDVAEAFF. CDR3 in DNA: TGTGCCAGCAGAGCCGGGACAGGGGACGTCGCTGAAGCTTTCTTT. The V gene is TRBV7-9, the J gene TRBJ1-1; the match to TRBD1 covers 10 bases. Looked up from germline, CDR1 is SEHNR and CDR2 is FQNEAQ (reference sequence). The CDR3 covers 15 residues. J lost 6 bases, V lost 6 bases, and 10 bases had no gene match.